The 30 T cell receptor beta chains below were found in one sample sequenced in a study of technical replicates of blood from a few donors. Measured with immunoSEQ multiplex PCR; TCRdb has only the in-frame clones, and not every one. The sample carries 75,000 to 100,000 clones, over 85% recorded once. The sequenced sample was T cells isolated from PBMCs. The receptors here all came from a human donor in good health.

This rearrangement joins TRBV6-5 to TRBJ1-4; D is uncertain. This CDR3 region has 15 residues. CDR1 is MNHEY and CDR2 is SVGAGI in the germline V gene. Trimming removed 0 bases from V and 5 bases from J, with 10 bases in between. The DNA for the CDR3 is TGTGCCAGCAGTTACTCAAGCCTCTTCAATGAAAAACTGTTTTTT. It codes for CASSYSSLFNEKLFF.

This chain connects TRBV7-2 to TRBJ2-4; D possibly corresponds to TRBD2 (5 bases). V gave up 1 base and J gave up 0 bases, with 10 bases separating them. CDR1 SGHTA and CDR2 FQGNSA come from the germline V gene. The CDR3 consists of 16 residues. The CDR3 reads CASSLEAGLAKNIQYF. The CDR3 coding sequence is TGTGCCAGCAGCTTAGAGGCAGGACTAGCCAAAAACATTCAGTACTTC.

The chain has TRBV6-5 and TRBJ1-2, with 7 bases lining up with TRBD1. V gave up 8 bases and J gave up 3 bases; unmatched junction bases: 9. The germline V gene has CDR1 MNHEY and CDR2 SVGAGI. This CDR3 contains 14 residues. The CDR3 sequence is CASRRGGEDYGYTF. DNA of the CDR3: TGTGCCAGCCGTCGAGGGGGCGAGGACTATGGCTACACCTTC.

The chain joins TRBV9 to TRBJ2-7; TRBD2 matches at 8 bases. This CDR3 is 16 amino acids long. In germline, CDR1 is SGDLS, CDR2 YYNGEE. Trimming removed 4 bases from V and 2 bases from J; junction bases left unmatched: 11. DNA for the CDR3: TGTGCCAGCAGCCCAACCTCGACTAGCGCCCCCTACGAGCAGTACTTC. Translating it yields CASSPTSTSAPYEQYF. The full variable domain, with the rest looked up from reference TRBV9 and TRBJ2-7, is DSGVTQTPKHLITATGQRVTLRCSPRSGDLSVYWYQQSLDQGLQFLIQYYNGEERAKGNILERFSAQQFPDLHSELNLSSLELGDSALYFCASSPTSTSAPYEQYFGPGTRLTVT.

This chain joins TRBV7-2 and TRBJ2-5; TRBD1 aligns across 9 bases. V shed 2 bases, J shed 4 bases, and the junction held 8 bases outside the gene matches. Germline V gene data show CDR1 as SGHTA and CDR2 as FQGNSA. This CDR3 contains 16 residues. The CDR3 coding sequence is TGTGCCAGCAGCTTAATCGGAACAGGGGGCTTAGAGACCCAGTACTTC. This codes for CASSLIGTGGLETQYF.

This CDR3 is CASSGGTVARGQPQHF. The CDR3 coding sequence is TGTGCCAGTAGTGGGGGGACAGTTGCAAGGGGTCAGCCCCAGCATTTT. The chain recombines TRBV19 with TRBJ1-5, with TRBD1 matching over 7 bases. V was clipped by 5 bases and J by 6 bases; unmatched bases: 13. From germline, CDR1 is LNHDA and CDR2 SQIVND (reference sequence). This CDR3 region has 16 residues.

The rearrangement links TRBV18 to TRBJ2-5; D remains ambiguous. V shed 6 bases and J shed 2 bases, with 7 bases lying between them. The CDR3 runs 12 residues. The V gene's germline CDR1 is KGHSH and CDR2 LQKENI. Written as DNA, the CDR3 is TGTGCCAGCTCTCTTAAACAAGAGACCCAGTACTTC. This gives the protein CASSLKQETQYF.

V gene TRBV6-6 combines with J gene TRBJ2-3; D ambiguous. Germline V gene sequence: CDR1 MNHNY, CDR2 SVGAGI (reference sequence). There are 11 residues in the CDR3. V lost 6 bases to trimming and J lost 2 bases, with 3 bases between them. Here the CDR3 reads CASRYTDTQYF. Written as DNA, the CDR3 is TGTGCCAGCAGGTACACAGATACGCAGTATTTT.

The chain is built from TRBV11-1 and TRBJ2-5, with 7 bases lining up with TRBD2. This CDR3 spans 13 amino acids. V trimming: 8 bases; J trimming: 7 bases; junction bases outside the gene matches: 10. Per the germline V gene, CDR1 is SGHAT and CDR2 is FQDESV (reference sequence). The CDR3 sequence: CASGRETYRTQYF. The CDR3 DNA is TGTGCCAGCGGGCGGGAGACCTATAGGACCCAGTACTTC.

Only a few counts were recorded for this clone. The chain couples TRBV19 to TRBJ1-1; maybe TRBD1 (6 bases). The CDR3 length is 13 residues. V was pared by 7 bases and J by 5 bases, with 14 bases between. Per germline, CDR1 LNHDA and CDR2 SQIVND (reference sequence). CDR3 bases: TGTGCCAGTACCCTGACAGGTTGGACTGAAGCTTTCTTT. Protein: CASTLTGWTEAFF.

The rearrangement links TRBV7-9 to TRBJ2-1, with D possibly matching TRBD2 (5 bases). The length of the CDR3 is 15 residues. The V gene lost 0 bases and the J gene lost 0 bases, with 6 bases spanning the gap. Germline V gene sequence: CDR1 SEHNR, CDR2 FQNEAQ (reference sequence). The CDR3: CASSLAGSSYNEQFF. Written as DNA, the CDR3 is TGTGCCAGCAGCTTAGCGGGGAGCTCCTACAATGAGCAGTTCTTC.

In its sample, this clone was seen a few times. The CDR3 region has the DNA TGTGCCAGCAGTAGCGGACAGAGGGACACTGAAGCTTTCTTT. This gives the protein CASSSGQRDTEAFF. The chain carries TRBV2 and TRBJ1-1; D might be TRBD1 (6 bases). In germline, CDR1 is SNHLY, CDR2 FYNNEI. The CDR3 sequence is 14 residues long. V was shortened by 5 bases and J by 3 bases, with 13 bases between the two germline ends.

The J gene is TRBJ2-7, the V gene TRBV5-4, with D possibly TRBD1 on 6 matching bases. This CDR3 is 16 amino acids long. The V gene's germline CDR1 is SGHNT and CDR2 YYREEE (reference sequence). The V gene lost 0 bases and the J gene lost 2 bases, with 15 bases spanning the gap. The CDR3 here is CASSLGWTANTYEQYF. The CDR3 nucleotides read TGTGCCAGCAGCTTGGGCTGGACAGCTAATACCTACGAGCAGTACTTC.

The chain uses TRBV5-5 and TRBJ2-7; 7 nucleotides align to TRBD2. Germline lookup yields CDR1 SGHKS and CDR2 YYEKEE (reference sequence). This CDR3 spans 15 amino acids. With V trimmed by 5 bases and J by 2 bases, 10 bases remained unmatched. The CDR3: CASRVAGLAAYEQYF. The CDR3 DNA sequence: TGTGCCAGCAGAGTGGCTGGGCTAGCGGCCTACGAGCAGTACTTC.

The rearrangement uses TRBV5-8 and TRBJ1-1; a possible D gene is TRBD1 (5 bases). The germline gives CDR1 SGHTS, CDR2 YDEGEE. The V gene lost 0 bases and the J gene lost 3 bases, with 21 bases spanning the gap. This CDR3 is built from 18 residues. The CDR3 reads CASSLGVGRTPQHTEAFF. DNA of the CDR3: TGTGCCAGCAGCTTGGGGGTGGGCAGGACACCCCAACACACTGAAGCTTTCTTT.

The CDR3 is CASKEGYEKLFF. CDR3 DNA: TGTGCCAGTAAAGAGGGATATGAAAAACTGTTTTTT. The rearrangement joins TRBV19 to TRBJ1-4; D unclear. The V gene lost 7 bases and the J gene lost 6 bases, with 9 bases spanning the gap. The CDR3 consists of 12 residues. Germline assignment: CDR1 LNHDA and CDR2 SQIVND (reference sequence). Based on the CDR3 plus reference TRBV19 and TRBJ1-4, the full variable domain is DGGITQSPKYLFRKEGQNVTLSCEQNLNHDAMYWYRQDPGQGLRLIYYSQIVNDFQKGDIAEGYSVSREKKESFPLTVTSAQKNPTAFYLCASKEGYEKLFFGSGTQLSVL.

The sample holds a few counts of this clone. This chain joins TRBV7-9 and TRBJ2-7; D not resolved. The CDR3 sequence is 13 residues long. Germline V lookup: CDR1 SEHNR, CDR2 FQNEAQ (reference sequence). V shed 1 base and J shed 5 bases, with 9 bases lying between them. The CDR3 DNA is TGTGCCAGCAGCTTAGGTACGGTTAACGAGCAGTACTTC. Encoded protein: CASSLGTVNEQYF.

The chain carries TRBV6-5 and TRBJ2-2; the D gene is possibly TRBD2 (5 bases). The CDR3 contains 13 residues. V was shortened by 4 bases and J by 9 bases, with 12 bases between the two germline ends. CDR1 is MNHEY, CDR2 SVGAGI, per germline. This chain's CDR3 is CASSFQLGRELFF. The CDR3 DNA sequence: TGTGCCAGCAGTTTCCAACTAGGGCGGGAGCTGTTTTTT.

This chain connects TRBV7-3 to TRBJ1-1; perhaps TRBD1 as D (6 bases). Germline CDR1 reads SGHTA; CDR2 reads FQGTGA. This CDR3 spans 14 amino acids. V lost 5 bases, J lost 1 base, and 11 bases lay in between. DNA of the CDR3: TGTGCCAGCAGCGTGGGGGCGGGGAACACTGAAGCTTTCTTT. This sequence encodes CASSVGAGNTEAFF. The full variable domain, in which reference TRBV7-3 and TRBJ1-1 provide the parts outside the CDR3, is GAGVSQTPSNKVTEKGKYVELRCDPISGHTALYWYRQSLGQGPEFLIYFQGTGAADDSGLPNDRFFAVRPEGSVSTLKIQRTERGDSAVYLCASSVGAGNTEAFFGQGTRLTVV.

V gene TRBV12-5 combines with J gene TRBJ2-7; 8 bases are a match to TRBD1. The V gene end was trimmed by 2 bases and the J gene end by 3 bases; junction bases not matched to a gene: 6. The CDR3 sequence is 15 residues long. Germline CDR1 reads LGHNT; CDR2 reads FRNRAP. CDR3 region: CASGLNPQGVYEQYF. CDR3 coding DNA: TGTGCTAGTGGTTTGAACCCACAGGGGGTCTACGAGCAGTACTTC.

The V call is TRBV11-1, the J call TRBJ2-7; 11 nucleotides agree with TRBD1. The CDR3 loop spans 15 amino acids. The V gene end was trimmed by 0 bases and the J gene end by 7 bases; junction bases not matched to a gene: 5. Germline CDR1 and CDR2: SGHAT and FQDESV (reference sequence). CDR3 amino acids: CASSLAGQGAREQYF. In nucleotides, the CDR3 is TGTGCCAGCAGCTTAGCTGGACAGGGGGCGAGGGAGCAGTACTTC.

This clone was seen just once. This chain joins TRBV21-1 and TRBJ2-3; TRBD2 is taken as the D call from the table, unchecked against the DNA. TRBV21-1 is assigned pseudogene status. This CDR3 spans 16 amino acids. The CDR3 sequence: CASSKRAGEEPDTQYF. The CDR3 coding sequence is TGTGCCAGCAGCAAAAGGGCGGGAGAGGAGCCAGATACGCAGTATTTT.

CDR3 amino acids: CASSLILPAAKNIQYF. The CDR3 DNA follows: TGTGCCAGCAGCTTAATACTGCCCGCAGCCAAAAACATTCAGTACTTC. The V gene is TRBV5-6, the J gene TRBJ2-4, with no clear D. Trimming removed 2 bases at V and 0 bases at J, with 12 bases between. The CDR3 totals 16 residues. CDR1 and CDR2 (germline): SGHDT, YYEEEE.

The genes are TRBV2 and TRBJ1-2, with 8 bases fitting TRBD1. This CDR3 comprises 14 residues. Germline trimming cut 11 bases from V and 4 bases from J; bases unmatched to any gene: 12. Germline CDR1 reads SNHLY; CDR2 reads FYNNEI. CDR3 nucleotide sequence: TGTGCCCGACTGTGGACAGGGACCTCCTATGGCTACACCTTC. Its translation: CARLWTGTSYGYTF. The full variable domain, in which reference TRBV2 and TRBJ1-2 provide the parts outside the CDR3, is EPEVTQTPSHQVTQMGQEVILRCVPISNHLYFYWYRQILGQKVEFLVSFYNNEISEKSEIFDDQFSVERPDGSNFTLKIRSTKLEDSAMYFCARLWTGTSYGYTFGSGTRLTVV.

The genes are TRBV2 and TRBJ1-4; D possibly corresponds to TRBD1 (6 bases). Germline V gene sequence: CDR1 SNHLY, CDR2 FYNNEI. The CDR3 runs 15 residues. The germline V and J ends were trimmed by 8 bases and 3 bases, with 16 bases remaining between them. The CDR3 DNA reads TGTGCCAGCGGGGCAGGGGCTGGGGCTAATGAAAAACTGTTTTTT. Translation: CASGAGAGANEKLFF.

CDR3 DNA sequence: TGTGCCAGCAGTCCAACCCCGGGAAAGGGCGAGCAGTACTTC. It translates to CASSPTPGKGEQYF. The chain links TRBV27 to TRBJ2-7; TRBD2 is a possible D gene (5 bases). CDR1 is MNHEY and CDR2 is SMNVEV in the germline V gene (reference sequence). The V gene lost 5 bases and the J gene lost 6 bases, with 17 bases spanning the gap. The CDR3 totals 14 residues.

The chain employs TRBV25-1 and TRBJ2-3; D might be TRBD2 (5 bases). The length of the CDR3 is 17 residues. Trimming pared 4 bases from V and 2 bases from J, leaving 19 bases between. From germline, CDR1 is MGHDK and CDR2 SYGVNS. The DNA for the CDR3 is TGTGCCAGCAGTGCGTTACTAAGTTCTAGCTTCACAGATACGCAGTATTTT. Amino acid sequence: CASSALLSSSFTDTQYF. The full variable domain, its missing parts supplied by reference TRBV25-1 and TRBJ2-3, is EADIYQTPRYLVIGTGKKITLECSQTMGHDKMYWYQQDPGMELHLIHYSYGVNSTEKGDLSSESTVSRIRTEHFPLTLESARPSHTSQYLCASSALLSSSFTDTQYFGPGTRLTVL.

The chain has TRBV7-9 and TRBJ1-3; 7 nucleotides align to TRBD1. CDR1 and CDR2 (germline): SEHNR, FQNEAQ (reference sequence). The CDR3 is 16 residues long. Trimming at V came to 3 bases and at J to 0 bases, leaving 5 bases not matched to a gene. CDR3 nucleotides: TGTGCCAGCAGCTTGTTGGGACAGAGCTCTGGAAACACCATATATTTT. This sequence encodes CASSLLGQSSGNTIYF.

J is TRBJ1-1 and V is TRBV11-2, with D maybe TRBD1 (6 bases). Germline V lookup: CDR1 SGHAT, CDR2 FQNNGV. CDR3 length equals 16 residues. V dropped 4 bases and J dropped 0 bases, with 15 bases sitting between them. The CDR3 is CASSSKGVGVNTEAFF. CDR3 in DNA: TGTGCCAGCAGCTCTAAGGGGGTAGGAGTGAACACTGAAGCTTTCTTT.

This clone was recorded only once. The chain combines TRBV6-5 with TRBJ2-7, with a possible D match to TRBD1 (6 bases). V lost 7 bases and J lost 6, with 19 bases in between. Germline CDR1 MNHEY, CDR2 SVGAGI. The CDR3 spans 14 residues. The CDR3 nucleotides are TGTGCCAGCAACCCATCCGGGACATGGGGCGAGCAGTACTTC. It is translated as CASNPSGTWGEQYF.